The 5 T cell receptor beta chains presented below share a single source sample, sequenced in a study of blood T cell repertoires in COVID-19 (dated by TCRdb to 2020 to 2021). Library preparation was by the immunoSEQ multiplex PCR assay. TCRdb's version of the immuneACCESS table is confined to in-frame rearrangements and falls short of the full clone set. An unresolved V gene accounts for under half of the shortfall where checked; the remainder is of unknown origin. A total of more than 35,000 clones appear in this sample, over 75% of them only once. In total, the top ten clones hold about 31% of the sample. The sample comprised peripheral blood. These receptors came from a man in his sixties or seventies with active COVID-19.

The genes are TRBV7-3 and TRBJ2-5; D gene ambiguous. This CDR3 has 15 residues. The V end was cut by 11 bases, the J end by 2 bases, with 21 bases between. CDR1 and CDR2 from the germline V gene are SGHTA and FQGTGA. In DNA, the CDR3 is TGTGCCGACGATTATGTCACCGAGACTCAAGAGACCCAGTACTTC. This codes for CADDYVTETQETQYF.

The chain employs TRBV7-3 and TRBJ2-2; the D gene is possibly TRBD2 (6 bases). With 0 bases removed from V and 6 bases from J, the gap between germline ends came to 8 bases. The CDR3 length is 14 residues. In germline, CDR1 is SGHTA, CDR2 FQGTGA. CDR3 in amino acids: CASSLTGEAGELFF. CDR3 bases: TGTGCCAGCAGCTTAACAGGGGAGGCCGGGGAGCTGTTTTTT. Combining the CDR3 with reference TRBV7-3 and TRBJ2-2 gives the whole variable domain GAGVSQTPSNKVTEKGKYVELRCDPISGHTALYWYRQSLGQGPEFLIYFQGTGAADDSGLPNDRFFAVRPEGSVSTLKIQRTERGDSAVYLCASSLTGEAGELFFGEGSRLTVL.

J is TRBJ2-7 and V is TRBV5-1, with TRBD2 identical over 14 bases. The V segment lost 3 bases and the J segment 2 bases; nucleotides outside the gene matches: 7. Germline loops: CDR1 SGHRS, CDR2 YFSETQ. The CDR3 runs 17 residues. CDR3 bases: TGCGCCAGCAGCTCACTTGGACTAGCGGGAGGACCCTACGAGCAGTACTTC. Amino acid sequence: CASSSLGLAGGPYEQYF. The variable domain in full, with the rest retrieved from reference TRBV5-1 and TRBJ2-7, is KAGVTQTPRYLIKTRGQQVTLSCSPISGHRSVSWYQQTPGQGLQFLFEYFSETQRNKGNFPGRFSGRQFSNSRSEMNVSTLELGDSALYLCASSSLGLAGGPYEQYFGPGTRLTVT.

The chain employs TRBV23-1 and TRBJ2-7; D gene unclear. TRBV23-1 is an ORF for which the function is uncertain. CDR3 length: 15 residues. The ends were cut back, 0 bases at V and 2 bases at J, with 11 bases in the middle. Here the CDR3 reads CASSQSNSTTYEQYF. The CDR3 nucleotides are TGCGCCAGCAGTCAATCCAACAGCACGACCTACGAGCAGTACTTC.

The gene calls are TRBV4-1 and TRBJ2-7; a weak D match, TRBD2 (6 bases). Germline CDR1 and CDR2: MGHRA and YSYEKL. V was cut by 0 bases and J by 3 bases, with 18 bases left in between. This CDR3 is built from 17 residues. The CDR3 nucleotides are TGCGCCAGCAGCCAAGATATTTCAGGGCTCGGGGGCTACGAGCAGTACTTC. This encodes CASSQDISGLGGYEQYF.